The source of this TCR beta chain is a study of blood T cell repertoires in COVID-19. V was pared by 5 bases and J by 14 bases, with 22 bases of the junction left unmatched. Per germline, CDR1 LNHDA and CDR2 SQIVND (reference sequence). The CDR3 extends over 17 amino acids. Produced via immunoSEQ multiplex PCR; TCRdb's table is partial and in-frame only. The sample has 300,000 to 400,000 clones, 88% seen once. Self-reported history from a screening survey and questionnaire set each donor's cohort. Sample: PBMCs or T cells enriched from blood (not recorded which). The chain joins TRBV19 to TRBJ2-3; 10 positions match TRBD2. The clonotype comes from a man aged 30 to 39 who had recovered from COVID-19. CDR3 protein: CASSLPRLAGAAANLYF. As DNA, the CDR3 is TGTGCCAGTAGTCTCCCGAGGCTAGCGGGGGCGGCCGCCAACCTGTATTTT. The full variable domain, with the rest looked up from reference TRBV19 and TRBJ2-3, is DGGITQSPKYLFRKEGQNVTLSCEQNLNHDAMYWYRQDPGQGLRLIYYSQIVNDFQKGDIAEGYSVSREKKESFPLTVTSAQKNPTAFYLCASSLPRLAGAAANLYFGPGTRLTVL.